This T cell receptor beta chain is drawn from a study of a mutant IDH1 vaccine in newly diagnosed glioma. The wider study: The first vaccination came 4-6 weeks after radiotherapy alone, or with temozolomide cycles. Standard pretreatment was either radiotherapy, temozolomide, or, for most, radiochemotherapy with temozolomide.

Points on this clone: Antigen specificity is unknown.

CDR3 length: 11 residues. Trimming took off 0 bases at V and 8 bases at J, with 7 bases between the two ends. Per germline, CDR1 GTSNPN and CDR2 SVGIG (reference sequence). As for time point: week 5, during vaccination. Every vaccine dose comprised 300 ug of mutant IDH1 20-mer peptide plus topical imiquimod. Points from the study as a whole: Among all patients, vaccine-induced immune responses occurred in over 80%.

TCRdb's copy holds only in-frame clones and misses some; the assay was immunoSEQ multiplex PCR. The sample includes fewer than 65,000 clones, about 80% of them seen just once. The rearrangement uses TRBV30 and TRBJ1-2, with D unresolved. The specimen comprised PBMCs, sampled from a glioma patient whose treatment included an IDH1 peptide vaccine. This TCR derives from a man aged 30 to 45 with glioma. CDR3 nucleotides: TGTGCCTGGAGTGTACGGCGGGGCTACACCTTC. Protein sequence: CAWSVRRGYTF.